The rows below give T cell receptor beta chains drawn from one sample of a study of response to subunit inactivated influenza vaccine. TCRdb itself ran the RT-PCR reads through MiXCR, one entry per CDR3 protein. The sample has about half a million distinct CDR3 sequences; about a tenth are singletons. Here the sequenced sample was PBMCs from blood, taken around seven weeks after vaccination. Receptors were obtained from a man in his fifties or sixties who received an inactivated influenza vaccine. The CDR3 runs from the conserved cysteine through the conserved F or W. The D gene is left open where the match is weak. For some rows the clone size is stated as once, few or many, or as a class when expanded; others skip it.

v_call: TRBV7-9
j_call: TRBJ1-2
clone_size: many
d_call: .
cdr3_aa: CASSLANWIWTF
cdr3_nt: TGTGCCAGCAGCTTAGCTAATTGGATCTGGACCTTC

v_call: TRBV7-6
j_call: TRBJ2-7
clone_size: .
d_call: .
cdr3_aa: CASSLTAGRGYEQYF
cdr3_nt: TGTGCCAGCAGCTTAACGGCGGGCAGGGGATACGAGCAGTACTTC

v_call: TRBV3-1
j_call: TRBJ2-3
clone_size: .
d_call: TRBD2
cdr3_aa: CASSLAPGLAGDTQYF
cdr3_nt: TGTGCCAGCAGCCTCGCGCCGGGACTAGCGGGAGATACGCAGTATTTT

v_call: TRBV7-2
j_call: TRBJ1-1
clone_size: .
d_call: .
cdr3_aa: CASSRPRGQSTEAFF
cdr3_nt: TGTGCCAGCAGCCGACCCCGGGGGCAGAGCACTGAAGCTTTCTTT

v_call: TRBV12-3/TRBV12-4
j_call: TRBJ2-3
clone_size: .
d_call: TRBD2
cdr3_aa: CASSWTSGSYGDTQYF
cdr3_nt: TGTGCCAGCAGTTGGACTAGCGGGAGTTACGGAGATACGCAGTATTTT

v_call: TRBV20-1
j_call: TRBJ2-7
clone_size: .
d_call: TRBD2
cdr3_aa: CSARGGLAGALSYEQYF
cdr3_nt: TGCAGTGCTAGAGGAGGACTAGCGGGGGCCCTCTCCTACGAGCAGTACTTC

v_call: TRBV5-1
j_call: TRBJ2-5
clone_size: few
d_call: .
cdr3_aa: CASGPGEYKAVETQYF
cdr3_nt: TGCGCCAGCGGCCCTGGGGAATATAAAGCCGTAGAGACCCAGTACTTC

v_call: TRBV6-5
j_call: TRBJ2-2
clone_size: once
d_call: .
cdr3_aa: CASTATGELFF
cdr3_nt: TGTGCCAGCACCGCTACCGGGGAGCTGTTTTTT

v_call: TRBV6-2/TRBV6-3
j_call: TRBJ2-1
clone_size: .
d_call: TRBD2
cdr3_aa: CASSYLWTSGMFSYNEQFF
cdr3_nt: TGTGCCAGCAGTTACTTATGGACTAGCGGGATGTTTTCCTACAATGAGCAGTTCTTC

v_call: TRBV12-3/TRBV12-4
j_call: TRBJ2-2
clone_size: few
d_call: .
cdr3_aa: CASRSGRANTGELFF
cdr3_nt: TGTGCCAGCAGGTCCGGACGCGCGAACACCGGGGAGCTGTTTTTT

v_call: TRBV6-1
j_call: TRBJ1-3
clone_size: .
d_call: TRBD1
cdr3_aa: CASSPWDRTTGNTIYF
cdr3_nt: TGTGCCAGCAGTCCCTGGGACAGGACGACCGGAAACACCATATATTTT

v_call: TRBV29-1
j_call: TRBJ2-3
clone_size: .
d_call: .
cdr3_aa: CSSDLNTDTQYF
cdr3_nt: TGCAGCTCGGACCTAAACACAGATACGCAGTATTTT

v_call: TRBV6-2/TRBV6-3
j_call: TRBJ2-6
clone_size: .
d_call: .
cdr3_aa: CASSSPTGTGANVLTF
cdr3_nt: TGTGCCAGCAGTTCCCCCACAGGGACTGGGGCCAACGTCCTGACTTTC

v_call: TRBV7-2
j_call: TRBJ2-3
clone_size: many
d_call: TRBD2
cdr3_aa: CASSFLAGDTDTQYF
cdr3_nt: TGTGCCAGCAGCTTTCTAGCGGGTGACACAGATACGCAGTATTTT

v_call: TRBV2
j_call: TRBJ2-1
clone_size: few
d_call: TRBD2
cdr3_aa: CASTPSGVEQFF
cdr3_nt: TGTGCCAGCACGCCTAGCGGGGTAGAGCAGTTCTTC

v_call: TRBV12-3/TRBV12-4
j_call: TRBJ1-1
clone_size: .
d_call: .
cdr3_aa: CASSSPPAAFF
cdr3_nt: TGTGCCAGCAGTTCCCCGCCAGCAGCTTTCTTT

v_call: TRBV12-3/TRBV12-4
j_call: TRBJ1-2
clone_size: .
d_call: .
cdr3_aa: CASSPGPSRNYGYTF
cdr3_nt: TGTGCCAGCAGCCCTGGGCCAAGTAGGAACTATGGCTACACCTTC

v_call: TRBV19
j_call: TRBJ2-2
clone_size: few
d_call: TRBD1
cdr3_aa: CASSILGTGATGELFF
cdr3_nt: TGTGCCAGTAGTATCCTCGGGACAGGGGCCACCGGGGAGCTGTTTTTT

v_call: TRBV6-2/TRBV6-3
j_call: TRBJ2-1
clone_size: few
d_call: .
cdr3_aa: CASSSPVWSSYNEQFF
cdr3_nt: TGTGCCAGCAGCTCGCCTGTTTGGAGCTCCTACAATGAGCAGTTCTTC

v_call: TRBV18
j_call: TRBJ2-1
clone_size: .
d_call: .
cdr3_aa: CASSPDYKTTSSYNEQFF
cdr3_nt: TGTGCCAGCTCACCCGATTATAAAACCACAAGCTCCTACAATGAGCAGTTCTTC

v_call: TRBV5-1
j_call: TRBJ2-2
clone_size: many
d_call: .
cdr3_aa: CASSLAPGANTGELFF
cdr3_nt: TGCGCCAGCAGCTTGGCTCCAGGGGCGAATACCGGGGAGCTGTTTTTT

v_call: TRBV29-1
j_call: TRBJ2-7
clone_size: .
d_call: .
cdr3_aa: CSVDPGSRGAEQYF
cdr3_nt: TGCAGCGTTGATCCTGGGAGCCGTGGAGCCGAGCAGTACTTC

v_call: TRBV5-1
j_call: TRBJ2-7
clone_size: many
d_call: TRBD1
cdr3_aa: CASSSGTGSHEQYF
cdr3_nt: TGCGCCAGCAGCTCTGGGACAGGGTCTCACGAGCAGTACTTC

v_call: TRBV29-1
j_call: TRBJ2-1
clone_size: few
d_call: .
cdr3_aa: CSVGDEQFF
cdr3_nt: TGCAGCGTTGGGGATGAGCAGTTCTTC

v_call: TRBV19
j_call: TRBJ2-1
clone_size: few
d_call: TRBD2
cdr3_aa: CASGQAGGTHDEQFF
cdr3_nt: TGTGCCAGTGGACAAGCGGGAGGCACCCACGATGAGCAGTTCTTC

v_call: TRBV21-1
j_call: TRBJ2-3
clone_size: .
d_call: .
cdr3_aa: CASSKGGSRVTDTQYF
cdr3_nt: TGTGCCAGCAGCAAAGGGGGGTCAAGGGTAACAGATACGCAGTATTTT

v_call: TRBV6-1
j_call: TRBJ2-3
clone_size: many
d_call: TRBD1
cdr3_aa: CASRPKLRGRADTQYF
cdr3_nt: TGTGCCAGCAGACCTAAGCTCAGGGGGCGCGCGGATACGCAGTATTTT

v_call: TRBV7-9
j_call: TRBJ2-7
clone_size: few
d_call: TRBD2
cdr3_aa: CASSSPAGGLSYEQYF
cdr3_nt: TGTGCCAGCAGCTCGCCAGCGGGGGGGCTTTCGTACGAGCAGTACTTC

v_call: TRBV10-3
j_call: TRBJ2-7
clone_size: few
d_call: .
cdr3_aa: CAISENADYEQYF
cdr3_nt: TGTGCCATCAGTGAGAACGCAGACTACGAGCAGTACTTC

v_call: TRBV6-1
j_call: TRBJ2-7
clone_size: few
d_call: TRBD2
cdr3_aa: CASRRTSGRSYEQYF
cdr3_nt: TGTGCCAGCAGGAGGACTAGCGGGAGATCCTACGAGCAGTACTTC

v_call: TRBV20-1
j_call: TRBJ1-5
clone_size: many
d_call: TRBD1
cdr3_aa: CSTQGGGQPQHF
cdr3_nt: TGCAGTACCCAGGGGGGGGGGCAGCCCCAGCATTTT

v_call: TRBV28
j_call: TRBJ2-7
clone_size: few
d_call: .
cdr3_aa: CASRDRFQWHEQYF
cdr3_nt: TGTGCCAGCAGAGACAGGTTCCAATGGCACGAGCAGTACTTC

v_call: TRBV6-5
j_call: TRBJ2-7
clone_size: .
d_call: .
cdr3_aa: CASSYVGSPYEQYF
cdr3_nt: TGTGCCAGCAGTTATGTCGGGAGTCCCTACGAGCAGTACTTC

v_call: TRBV7-3
j_call: TRBJ2-5
clone_size: .
d_call: .
cdr3_aa: CASSPQARPEGTQYF
cdr3_nt: TGTGCCAGCAGCCCCCAGGCCCGACCCGAAGGGACCCAGTACTTC

v_call: TRBV5-1
j_call: TRBJ2-1
clone_size: many
d_call: .
cdr3_aa: CASSHRDNLSHEQFF
cdr3_nt: TGCGCCAGCAGTCACCGGGACAATCTGAGCCATGAGCAGTTCTTC

v_call: TRBV5-1
j_call: TRBJ2-5
clone_size: many
d_call: .
cdr3_aa: CASSLSAETQYF
cdr3_nt: TGCGCCAGCAGCTTAAGCGCGGAGACCCAGTACTTC

v_call: TRBV10-3
j_call: TRBJ2-5
clone_size: .
d_call: TRBD2
cdr3_aa: CAISAGSGGQETQYF
cdr3_nt: TGTGCCATCAGTGCTGGTAGCGGGGGCCAAGAGACCCAGTACTTC

v_call: TRBV11-2
j_call: TRBJ1-1
clone_size: .
d_call: .
cdr3_aa: CASRSWRGAEDTEAFF
cdr3_nt: TGTGCCAGCAGATCGTGGCGGGGGGCGGAAGACACTGAAGCTTTCTTT

v_call: TRBV20-1
j_call: TRBJ1-4
clone_size: few
d_call: .
cdr3_aa: CSARGQLNEKLFF
cdr3_nt: TGCAGTGCTAGAGGGCAGCTTAATGAAAAACTGTTTTTT

v_call: TRBV7-2
j_call: TRBJ2-3
clone_size: many
d_call: .
cdr3_aa: CASSLPQLEQYF
cdr3_nt: TGTGCCAGCAGCTTACCCCAATTAGAGCAGTATTTT

v_call: TRBV25-1
j_call: TRBJ2-5
clone_size: many
d_call: .
cdr3_aa: CASSESGQRQETQYF
cdr3_nt: TGTGCCAGCAGTGAATCAGGACAAAGGCAAGAGACCCAGTACTTC

v_call: TRBV20-1
j_call: TRBJ1-1
clone_size: many
d_call: .
cdr3_aa: CSASPMWEAFF
cdr3_nt: TGCAGTGCTAGTCCAATGTGGGAAGCTTTCTTT

v_call: TRBV4-2
j_call: TRBJ2-3
clone_size: many
d_call: .
cdr3_aa: CASSLAGGLTDTQYF
cdr3_nt: TGTGCCAGCAGTCTAGCCGGGGGATTGACAGATACGCAGTATTTT

v_call: TRBV6-2/TRBV6-3
j_call: TRBJ2-3
clone_size: many
d_call: .
cdr3_aa: CASSRGDSTDTQYF
cdr3_nt: TGTGCCAGCAGCCGAGGGGACAGCACAGATACGCAGTATTTT